These 7 T cell receptor beta chains came from one sample sequenced in a study of blood T cell repertoires in COVID-19. The data were produced by immunoSEQ multiplex PCR, yet TCRdb's version contains in-frame clones alone and is incomplete. This sample has about 99,000 clones, with more than 75% found just once. The sequencing input was peripheral blood. Receptor source: a man between 45 and 60 years old with acute or convalescent COVID-19.

The chain is built from TRBV30 and TRBJ2-7; TRBD2 matches 9 bases. The germline V gene encodes CDR1 GTSNPN and CDR2 SVGIG (reference sequence). The junction had 0 bases not matched to a gene; V was cut back by 1 base and J by 5 bases. The CDR3 runs to 12 residues. This chain's CDR3 is CAWSASGNEQYF. Written as DNA, the CDR3 is TGTGCCTGGAGTGCTAGCGGGAACGAGCAGTACTTC.

The chain has TRBV19 and TRBJ1-5; D possibly corresponds to TRBD1 (5 bases). CDR3 length equals 15 residues. CDR1 LNHDA and CDR2 SQIVND come from the germline V gene (reference sequence). The ends were cut back, 5 bases at V and 7 bases at J, with 18 bases in the middle. The CDR3 sequence: CASSPTNRNGQPQHF. The CDR3 DNA reads TGTGCCAGTAGTCCCACGAACAGGAACGGGCAGCCCCAGCATTTT.

This chain links TRBV18 with TRBJ1-3; 8 positions match TRBD1. V shed 2 bases, J shed 3 bases, and the junction held 6 bases outside the gene matches. The CDR3 runs 16 residues. The germline gives CDR1 KGHSH, CDR2 LQKENI. CDR3 sequence (DNA): TGTGCCAGCTCACCAGGACAGGGACGTGGTGGAAACACCATATATTTT. Translating gives CASSPGQGRGGNTIYF.

The rearrangement uses TRBV27 and TRBJ2-1; the D is unclear. CDR1 is MNHEY and CDR2 is SMNVEV in the germline V gene (reference sequence). V shed 2 bases and J shed 3 bases, with 14 bases lying between them. The CDR3 is made up of 16 amino acids. The CDR3 DNA sequence: TGTGCCAGCAGTTTACCTAGACCCTCGGGCTACAATGAGCAGTTCTTC. Translating it yields CASSLPRPSGYNEQFF.

The genes are TRBV6-5 and TRBJ1-2, with D perhaps TRBD1 (5 bases). The V end was cut by 7 bases, the J end by 4 bases, with 13 bases between. This CDR3 contains 13 residues. Germline CDR1 reads MNHEY; CDR2 reads SVGAGI. DNA of the CDR3: TGTGCCAGCACCGTAGCTGGGGCCTATGGCTACACCTTC. Translation: CASTVAGAYGYTF.

V and J are TRBV29-1 and TRBJ2-2; TRBD1 might be the D (6 bases). The CDR3 totals 14 residues. Germline V gene lookup returns CDR1 SQVTM and CDR2 ANQGSEA. V was clipped by 6 bases and J by 0 bases, with 11 bases between them. Written as DNA, the CDR3 is TGCAGCGTCAAGACAGGATCGAACACCGGGGAGCTGTTTTTT. Its translation is CSVKTGSNTGELFF.

The gene calls are TRBV10-2 and TRBJ2-2; 8 nucleotides align to TRBD1. The CDR3 spans 15 residues. The germline gives CDR1 WSHSY, CDR2 SAAADI. The trim removed 11 bases at V and 1 base at J, leaving 9 bases unmatched. The CDR3 here is CAARLDRGNTGELFF. Here the CDR3 DNA reads TGCGCCGCCAGACTCGACAGGGGGAACACCGGGGAGCTGTTTTTT.